This T cell receptor beta chain was recovered during a study of CD8 T cells in Susac syndrome. Across the study: At blood draw, Susac syndrome patients were therapy-naive, on corticosteroids, or on intravenous immunoglobulin alone.

The V end was cut by 3 bases, the J end by 5 bases, with 14 bases between. The germline V gene encodes CDR1 SEHNR and CDR2 FQNEAQ (reference sequence). The length of the CDR3 is 14 residues. Roughly 0.5 to 1 ug RNA was reverse transcribed with random hexamers. Via MiXCR, TCRdb re-called the immunoSEQ multiplex PCR reads, giving one row per CDR3 protein. This table holds 95,000 to 150,000 distinct CDR3 sequences, just under 95% found once. Sequencing used CD8+ T cells from PBMCs. The clonotype was recovered from a human donor with Susac syndrome. The chain has TRBV7-9 and TRBJ2-7, with D possibly matching TRBD2 (6 bases). The CDR3 reads CASSLLGEANEQYF. CDR3 in DNA: TGTGCCAGCAGCTTGTTAGGGGAGGCGAACGAGCAGTACTTC.